Listed below are T cell receptor beta chains from one sample, sequenced in a study of T cell responses to AZD1222 COVID-19 vaccine. Using immunoSEQ multiplex PCR, the repertoire was profiled, and TCRdb retains in-frame clones only, with some absent. The table lists 95,000 to 150,000 clones, just under 90% of them singletons. The source material was peripheral blood, sampled on day 0 of AZD1222 vaccination. These receptors all come from an adult in good health. CDR3s include the opening cysteine and the closing phenylalanine or tryptophan. The D gene is left open where the match is weak. Part of the rows lack a size; the others show once, few, many or a class for expanded clones.

D	size	V	J	DNA	CDR3
-	once	TRBV3-1/TRBV3-2	TRBJ2-5	TGTGCCAGCAGCCAAGGGACTACCCCGAGGGAGACCCAGTACTTC	CASSQGTTPRETQYF
-	-	TRBV19	TRBJ1-4	TGTGCCACTAAGGATGATATGACTACAACTAATGAAAAACTGTTTTTT	CATKDDMTTTNEKLFF
-	-	TRBV11-2	TRBJ1-1	TGTGCCAGCAGCCGTACAGGGAACACTGAAGCTTTCTTT	CASSRTGNTEAFF
-	-	TRBV4-1	TRBJ1-2	TGCGCCAGCAGCCCTTGGCAGGATGCCGTCTATGGCTACACCTTC	CASSPWQDAVYGYTF
-	-	TRBV28	TRBJ2-5	TGTGCCAGCAGTAACTACAGGGTTGAGACCCAGTACTTC	CASSNYRVETQYF
TRBD2	-	TRBV19	TRBJ2-5	TGTGCCAGTAGTATGGGCGTCCCACCTAATCGGGGGGTGGAGACCCAGTACTTC	CASSMGVPPNRGVETQYF
-	-	TRBV5-1	TRBJ1-4	TGCGCCAGCAGCTTGGCGGGGTCAAAGAGTGAAAAACTGTTTTTT	CASSLAGSKSEKLFF
-	-	TRBV12-5	TRBJ2-7	TGTGCTAGTGGTTTGAGAGGAACCTACGAGCAGTACTTC	CASGLRGTYEQYF
-	-	TRBV27	TRBJ2-1	TGTGCCAGCAGACCCTCCGGGACTCGATTCAATGAGCAGTTCTTC	CASRPSGTRFNEQFF
TRBD2	once	TRBV5-4	TRBJ2-3	TGTGCCAGCAGCTTGAGGGTAGCGGGAGGACCAGATACGCAGTATTTT	CASSLRVAGGPDTQYF
-	few	TRBV4-1	TRBJ1-5	TGCGCCAGCAGCCAAGAAGTAAGGGGAGCCCAGCATTTT	CASSQEVRGAQHF
-	-	TRBV3-1/TRBV3-2	TRBJ2-5	TGTGCCAGCAGCCAAGATTTGCGGGACCAAGAGACCCAGTACTTC	CASSQDLRDQETQYF
-	-	TRBV5-8	TRBJ2-3	TGTGCCAGCAGCTTCTGGGGCAGCACAGATACGCAGTATTTT	CASSFWGSTDTQYF
-	-	TRBV5-1	TRBJ2-3	TGCGCCAGCAGCTTACCCACAGATACGCAGTATTTT	CASSLPTDTQYF
-	few	TRBV5-6	TRBJ1-3	TGTGCCAGCAGCTCAGGGTACTCTGGAAACACCATATATTTT	CASSSGYSGNTIYF
-	-	TRBV2	TRBJ2-1	TGTGCCACCGACATAGCGGCCAGCCCTAACAATGAGCAGTTCTTC	CATDIAASPNNEQFF
-	-	TRBV7-6	TRBJ2-3	TGTGCCAGCAGCGACGGGACCGCGACCTTCACAGATACGCAGTATTTT	CASSDGTATFTDTQYF
TRBD1	once	TRBV6-5	TRBJ1-5	TGTGCCAGCAGTTACTCTCGGACAGGCTTCCAGCCCCAGCATTTT	CASSYSRTGFQPQHF
TRBD1	-	TRBV18	TRBJ2-5	TGTGCCAGCTCACCGCAGGGGACAGGGCAAGAGACCCAGTACTTC	CASSPQGTGQETQYF
-	-	TRBV2	TRBJ1-1	TGTGCCAGCCCAGGTATGAAGACTGAAGCTTTCTTT	CASPGMKTEAFF
TRBD2	-	TRBV7-6	TRBJ2-1	TGTGCCAGCAGTTCCGGGACTAGCGGGACCCCCTCCTACAATGAGCAGTTCTTC	CASSSGTSGTPSYNEQFF
TRBD1	-	TRBV29-1	TRBJ1-2	TGCAGCGTTGCAGGACAGGAACTGCACTATGGCTACACCTTC	CSVAGQELHYGYTF
-	-	TRBV27	TRBJ1-1	TGTGCCAGCAACCCATCCGGGGGGCACACTGAAGCTTTCTTT	CASNPSGGHTEAFF
-	-	TRBV30	TRBJ1-5	TGTGCCTGGAGTGTAAATAATCAGAGGCAGCCCCAGCATTTT	CAWSVNNQRQPQHF
-	-	TRBV12-3/TRBV12-4	TRBJ1-5	TGTGCCAGCAGTTTTGGACAGAATCAGCCCCAGCATTTT	CASSFGQNQPQHF
TRBD1	-	TRBV28	TRBJ1-2	TGTGCCAGTTCCGGGACAGGCTACTATGGCTACACCTTC	CASSGTGYYGYTF
TRBD1	-	TRBV6-5	TRBJ2-7	TGTGCCAGCAGTAGGACAGGGGGCATGTCGATGCAGTACTTC	CASSRTGGMSMQYF
-	-	TRBV5-1	TRBJ2-7	TGCGCCAGCAGAGGTAGCTCCTACGAGCAGTACTTC	CASRGSSYEQYF
TRBD2	-	TRBV6-2/TRBV6-3	TRBJ2-5	TGTGCCAGCAGTTCAGGCGGACTAGCGGGAAACCAAGAGACCCAGTACTTC	CASSSGGLAGNQETQYF
-	-	TRBV19	TRBJ2-4	TGTGCCAGTAGTATGGGGACGGGCCCGGGACACAAAAACATTCAGTACTTC	CASSMGTGPGHKNIQYF
-	-	TRBV3-1/TRBV3-2	TRBJ1-2	TGTGCCAGCAGCCAGGGTGGGGTTGGCTACACCTTC	CASSQGGVGYTF
-	-	TRBV5-1	TRBJ1-2	TGCGCCAGCAGCTTGGGGGTCAAGGTAGTTAACTATGGCTACACCTTC	CASSLGVKVVNYGYTF
-	once	TRBV30	TRBJ1-2	TGTGCCTGGAGTGACAACTATGGCTACACCTTC	CAWSDNYGYTF
-	-	TRBV6-1	TRBJ1-1	TGTGCCAGCAGTGAAGCGCAGGGTGGGAAGACTGAAGCTTTCTTT	CASSEAQGGKTEAFF
-	-	TRBV7-6	TRBJ1-5	TGTGCCAGCAGCCCATTCGGGGGGGCTGGAAGCAATCAGCCCCAGCATTTT	CASSPFGGAGSNQPQHF
-	once	TRBV11-2	TRBJ2-7	TGTGCCAGCAGCTTAGTGGAGAGGGAGCAGTACTTC	CASSLVEREQYF
-	once	TRBV2	TRBJ1-2	TGTGCCAGCAGTGGACAGGTGGTCTATGGCTACACCTTC	CASSGQVVYGYTF
TRBD2	-	TRBV7-8	TRBJ2-7	TGTGCCAGCAGCCCGGGGGGGTACGAGCAGTACTTC	CASSPGGYEQYF
-	-	TRBV5-1	TRBJ2-2	TGCGCCAGCAGCTTGACAGCGGGGAACACCGGGGAGCTGTTTTTT	CASSLTAGNTGELFF
-	-	TRBV6-5	TRBJ2-7	TGTGCCAGCAGTTATGGTGGAGGGGGCGGCGAGCAGTACTTC	CASSYGGGGGEQYF
TRBD2	-	TRBV3-1/TRBV3-2	TRBJ2-7	TGTGCCAGCAGCCAGGGACTAGCTTTCCCCTACGAGCAGTACTTC	CASSQGLAFPYEQYF
TRBD1	once	TRBV18	TRBJ2-4	TGTGCCAGCTCACCTAGGGACAGGCCCTTTGTCAAAAACATTCAGTACTTC	CASSPRDRPFVKNIQYF
-	-	TRBV6-5	TRBJ1-2	TGTGCCAGCAGGAGCGGGGGGACATTCGGCTACACCTTC	CASRSGGTFGYTF
-	-	TRBV28	TRBJ2-6	TGTGCCAGCAGCTTTGAGCCTGGGGCCAACGTCCTGACTTTC	CASSFEPGANVLTF
-	-	TRBV21-1	TRBJ1-3	TGTGCCAGCAGCACACACAGGGACTCGAGGGGAAACACCATATATTTT	CASSTHRDSRGNTIYF
-	-	TRBV27	TRBJ2-7	TGTGCCAGCAGTTTGGGGCAGACCTACGAGCAGTACTTC	CASSLGQTYEQYF
-	-	TRBV27	TRBJ1-1	TGTGCCAGCAGATACGCGTCAGGGGTCACTGAAGCTTTCTTT	CASRYASGVTEAFF
-	-	TRBV7-9	TRBJ2-5	TGTGCCAGCAGCTTAGGGAAAGGACTGCAAGAGACCCAGTACTTC	CASSLGKGLQETQYF
TRBD1	-	TRBV28	TRBJ2-7	TGTGCCAGCACCTTGAGACAGGGAAGGGGGGAGCAGTACTTC	CASTLRQGRGEQYF
-	once	TRBV13	TRBJ1-3	TGTGCCAGCAGCGCCCCCCGGGGGTATGGAAACACCATATATTTT	CASSAPRGYGNTIYF
-	-	TRBV3-1/TRBV3-2	TRBJ1-1	TGTGCCAGCAGCCCGACGGGACGGGTGAACACTGAAGCTTTCTTT	CASSPTGRVNTEAFF
-	-	TRBV6-6	TRBJ2-1	TGTGCCAGCAGTTACTCGCCGGATTACAATGAGCAGTTCTTC	CASSYSPDYNEQFF
-	-	TRBV5-8	TRBJ2-1	TGTGCCAGCAGCTTGGAATTGGTTGAGTTCTTC	CASSLELVEFF
-	-	TRBV11-2	TRBJ1-1	TGTGCCAGCAGCTTAATCGGTCCTTGGGGGGGGCAGACTGAAGCTTTCTTT	CASSLIGPWGGQTEAFF
-	-	TRBV5-1	TRBJ1-4	TGCGCCAGCAGCTTGGCCAAACAGGAAAAACTGTTTTTT	CASSLAKQEKLFF
-	-	TRBV3-1/TRBV3-2	TRBJ1-6	TGTGCCAGCAGCCAAGATAAGGGGTCTCACTACTTT	CASSQDKGSHYF
-	-	TRBV10-3	TRBJ1-1	TGTGCCATCAGGGGGGGGAACACTGAAGCTTTCTTT	CAIRGGNTEAFF
-	-	TRBV5-1	TRBJ1-5	TGCGCCAGCAGCTTGGAGGGCAACAGCAATCAGCCCCAGCATTTT	CASSLEGNSNQPQHF
TRBD1	-	TRBV2	TRBJ1-2	TGTGCCAGCAGCCTGGGACAGGAGGTTGGCTACACCTTC	CASSLGQEVGYTF